This T cell receptor (beta chain) was identified during a study of T-cell memory formation after mild COVID-19. Study summary: The TCR clusters were mostly specific to one donor.

CDR1 and CDR2 from the germline V gene are MNHNY and SVGAGI (reference sequence). This CDR3 comprises 13 residues. Trimming cost V 10 bases and J 5 bases, with 17 bases left between them. To note about this clonotype: Its antigen is undetermined.

In TCRdb, the 5' RACE reads were re-called with MiXCR into one record per CDR3 protein. The sample holds some 180,000 distinct CDR3 sequences, about a fifth seen once. Study results and limitations: That cross-reactive memory joined was suggested by some responding clones appearing in pre-infection memory.

This sequence was found in a man younger than 30 who had mild COVID-19 (a few samples of this study predate the infection). Cell type and time point are not known. Sample: PBMCs or a T cell subset sorted from them (not recorded which). The rearrangement joins TRBV6-6 to TRBJ2-5; possibly TRBD1 for D (5 bases). The CDR3 DNA sequence: TGTGCCACCAACCAGGGCCTTGGTGAGACCCAGTACTTC. It encodes CATNQGLGETQYF.